These 19 T cell receptor beta chains share one sample of origin, sequenced in a study of Tregs in tolerant kidney transplant recipients. Sequencing was performed with immunoSEQ multiplex PCR; in TCRdb, only in-frame clones are kept and a portion is missing. This table lists 45,000 to 55,000 clones. The sequences come from CD4+ T cells from blood, collected before the transplant. These receptors all stem from a human donor who received a combined kidney and bone marrow transplant.

Worth noting for this clone: The read falls 3 residues short of the CDR3 end, and the missing part is taken from the germline J gene. The V gene is TRBV6-1, the J gene TRBJ2-3; 8 bases align to TRBD1. Germline V gives CDR1 MNHNS, CDR2 SASEGT. This CDR3 comprises 15 residues. J lost 2 bases, V lost 3 bases, and 4 bases had no gene match. CDR3 DNA (partial): TGTGCCAGCAGTGACAGGGGGCCCCTCACAGATACG. Protein sequence: CASSDRGPLTDT. The whole CDR3 protein reads CASSDRGPLTDTQYF.

About this clone itself: The read halts 3 residues ahead of the CDR3 end, with the missing end drawn from the germline J gene. The rearrangement links TRBV20-1 to TRBJ1-5, with 7 bases aligning to TRBD1. The CDR3 spans 14 residues. The trim removed 6 bases at V and 3 bases at J, leaving 8 bases unmatched. Per the germline V gene, CDR1 is DFQATT and CDR2 is SNEGSKA (reference sequence). The CDR3 spells CSAPRQGNNQPQHF. CDR3 bases read: TGCAGTGCCCCTAGACAGGGCAACAATCAGCCC.

Worth noting for this clone: Read sequence stops 3 residues before the CDR3 end, and the germline J gene provides the missing end. V usage is TRBV29-1 and J usage is TRBJ2-7, with D possibly TRBD1 on 6 matching bases. This CDR3 region has 12 residues. V lost 6 bases and J 0 bases, leaving 9 bases between the germline ends. The V gene's germline CDR1 is SQVTM and CDR2 ANQGSEA. The CDR3 sequence: CSVTGSSYEQYF. CDR3 bases read: TGCAGCGTCACAGGGAGCTCCTACGAG.

Remarks on this clone: The read terminates 3 residues before the CDR3 end, so the remaining end is supplied by the germline J gene. The rearrangement uses TRBV19 and TRBJ2-2; D is uncertain. The CDR3 sequence is 15 residues long. Deletions cut 3 bases from V and 5 bases from J, with 13 bases between. Germline V gene data show CDR1 as LNHDA and CDR2 as SQIVND (reference sequence). The sequenced part of the CDR3 DNA is TGTGCCAGTAGTATCGGCGGCAGTCGGACCGGGGAG. This gives the protein CASSIGGSRTGE. The entire CDR3 reads CASSIGGSRTGELFF.

Concerning this clone: With the read ending 3 residues before the CDR3 end, the germline J gene is used to fill in that end. The chain carries TRBV5-1 and TRBJ1-1; perhaps TRBD1 as D (5 bases). The CDR3 loop spans 13 amino acids. V gave up 6 bases and J gave up 5 bases, with 14 bases separating them. The germline V gene has CDR1 SGHRS and CDR2 YFSETQ. The part of the CDR3 DNA that was read is TGCGCCAGCACCGGGACTCTCGGAACTGAA. Translation: CASTGTLGTE. The full CDR3 reads CASTGTLGTEAFF.

CDR3 sequence: CASSLGTSGDEQYF. The CDR3 DNA, read in part, is TGCGCCAGCAGCCTCGGGACTAGCGGGGACGAG. This chain connects TRBV5-1 to TRBJ2-7; 13 bases match TRBD2. Sequencing ends 3 residues short of the CDR3 end; the germline J gene provides the rest. This CDR3 has 14 amino acids. Trimming took 4 bases from V and 5 from J; bases not matched to a gene: 3. Germline V lookup: CDR1 SGHRS, CDR2 YFSETQ.

Turning to this clone: Read sequence stops 3 residues before the CDR3 end, and the germline J gene provides the missing end. The chain joins TRBV30 to TRBJ1-6; no clear D. Germline assignment: CDR1 GTSNPN and CDR2 SVGIG (reference sequence). The CDR3 is made up of 15 amino acids. V was cut by 0 bases and J by 5 bases, with 11 bases left in between. The CDR3: CAWSVTTLDNSPLHF. The CDR3 DNA, read in part, is TGTGCCTGGAGTGTCACCACACTAGATAATTCACCC.

Remarks on this clone: The missing CDR3 end, 3 residues past where the read stops, is filled in from the germline J gene. The J gene is TRBJ1-2, the V gene TRBV27; a possible D gene is TRBD1 (6 bases). The V end lost 6 bases, the J end lost 3 bases, and 23 bases lay between the germline ends. The CDR3 runs 17 residues. Per the germline V gene, CDR1 is MNHEY and CDR2 is SMNVEV (reference sequence). The chain's CDR3 is CASSLRTAATPYYGYTF. The DNA read from the CDR3 is TGTGCCAGCAGCTTAAGGACAGCTGCTACACCCTACTATGGC.

As concerns this clone: The read terminates 3 residues ahead of where the CDR3 ends, so the germline J gene completes it. The V gene is TRBV7-9, the J gene TRBJ1-1; D call uncertain. The CDR3 runs to 13 residues. Trimming removed 5 bases from V and 1 base from J, with 8 bases in between. Germline-derived CDR1 and CDR2 are SEHNR and FQNEAQ (reference sequence). The CDR3 sequence is CASSKQQNTEAFF. The part of the CDR3 DNA that was read is TGTGCCAGCAGCAAACAACAGAACACTGAA.

Notes on this clone: The read halts 3 residues ahead of the CDR3 end, with the missing end drawn from the germline J gene. The gene calls are TRBV19 and TRBJ2-3, with 15 bases matching TRBD2. The CDR3 covers 18 residues. Germline values: CDR1 LNHDA, CDR2 SQIVND (reference sequence). J was trimmed by 0 bases and V by 6 bases; bases with no gene match: 7. The covered CDR3 bases are TGTGCCAGTAGATGGGGACTAGCGGGAGGAAGGAGCACAGATACG. Its translation is CASRWGLAGGRSTDT. In full, the CDR3 reads CASRWGLAGGRSTDTQYF.

Regarding this clone: The read terminates 3 residues before the CDR3 end, so the remaining end is supplied by the germline J gene. The rearrangement joins TRBV6-1 to TRBJ1-5, with D unclear. This CDR3 has 13 amino acids. Trimming removed 2 bases at V and 7 bases at J, with 9 bases between. The germline CDR1 and CDR2 sequences are MNHNS and SASEGT. CDR3 bases read: TGTGCCAGCAGTGAAATGAAGGGCCAGCCC. Its translation: CASSEMKGQP. The whole CDR3 is CASSEMKGQPQHF.

About this clone itself: The CDR3 end lies 3 residues beyond the end of the read and is filled in from the germline J gene. This chain uses TRBV5-6 with TRBJ1-1; 9 bases line up with TRBD1. This CDR3 spans 13 amino acids. Looked up from germline, CDR1 is SGHDT and CDR2 is YYEEEE. The chain's CDR3 is CASSFGTGRRAFF. The sequenced CDR3 bases are TGTGCCAGCAGCTTCGGGACAGGGCGGCGG.

CDR3 bases read: TGCGCCAGCAGCGAGGGAGCGGGGACTGAA. It translates to CASSEGAGTE. The CDR3, in full, reads CASSEGAGTEAFF. This chain connects TRBV5-1 to TRBJ1-1; no reliable D call. With the read ending 3 residues before the CDR3 end, the germline J gene is used to fill in that end. Germline loops: CDR1 SGHRS, CDR2 YFSETQ. CDR3 size: 13 residues. Trimming removed 4 bases at V and 5 bases at J, with 12 bases between.

To note about this clone: The CDR3 end falls 3 residues outside the read, so it is completed with the germline J gene. This chain links TRBV30 with TRBJ1-1; D is undetermined. Trimming pared 3 bases from V and 4 bases from J, leaving 15 bases between. Germline CDR1 reads GTSNPN; CDR2 reads SVGIG (reference sequence). The CDR3 consists of 14 residues. The part of the CDR3 DNA that was read is TGTGCCTGGAGGACTCGGGTTTCGAGCACTGAA. Translated: CAWRTRVSSTE. From start to end, the CDR3 is CAWRTRVSSTEAFF.

Notes on this clone: The sequenced fragment ends 3 residues before the CDR3 boundary, so the rest is inferred from the germline J gene. This sequence joins TRBV20-1 and TRBJ2-1; 9 bases are shared with TRBD2. Per germline, CDR1 DFQATT and CDR2 SNEGSKA (reference sequence). This CDR3 comprises 17 residues. With V trimmed by 0 bases and J by 5 bases, 11 bases remained unmatched. CDR3 DNA, as far as it was read: TGCAGTGCTAGAGATCGGACCGGGACTAGCCGACACAATGAG. Its protein product is CSARDRTGTSRHNE. The complete CDR3 protein is CSARDRTGTSRHNEQFF.

Worth noting for this clone: The read stops 3 residues short of the end of the CDR3; the missing end is completed from the germline J gene. The chain joins TRBV5-1 to TRBJ2-7, with TRBD1 identical over 10 bases. CDR3 length: 14 residues. Trimming removed 4 bases from V and 4 bases from J; junction bases left unmatched: 5. In germline, CDR1 is SGHRS, CDR2 YFSETQ. CDR3 bases read: TGCGCCAGCAGCGGGGACAGGGGAGGTTACGAG. This gives the protein CASSGDRGGYE. The CDR3, in full, reads CASSGDRGGYEQYF.

As to this clone: Read sequence stops 3 residues before the CDR3 end, and the germline J gene provides the missing end. The V and J genes are TRBV7-2 and TRBJ1-1; unclear D gene. CDR3 length: 13 residues. V dropped 3 bases and J dropped 5 bases, with 10 bases sitting between them. CDR1 and CDR2 (germline): SGHTA, FQGNSA. The CDR3 loop reads CASSFSAETEAFF. The covered CDR3 bases are TGTGCCAGCAGCTTCAGCGCAGAGACTGAA.

To note about this clone: The read stops 3 residues short of the end of the CDR3; the missing end is completed from the germline J gene. This sequence joins TRBV19 and TRBJ2-4, with D unresolved. Trimming took off 5 bases at V and 0 bases at J, with 14 bases between the two ends. Germline V gene data show CDR1 as LNHDA and CDR2 as SQIVND (reference sequence). This CDR3 spans 16 amino acids. The CDR3 region is CASSPLVRLAKNIQYF. CDR3 DNA, as far as it was read: TGTGCCAGTAGTCCCCTGGTGCGACTAGCCAAAAACATT.

A remark on this clone: The read ends 3 residues before the CDR3 terminus; that terminus is restored from the germline J gene. This rearrangement joins TRBV7-2 to TRBJ1-1; D may be TRBD1 (5 bases). The V gene's germline CDR1 is SGHTA and CDR2 FQGNSA. V gave up 0 bases and J gave up 7 bases, with 12 bases separating them. This CDR3 is 14 amino acids long. The CDR3 sequence: CASSLARGVIEAFF. The part of the CDR3 DNA that was read is TGTGCCAGCAGCTTAGCGAGGGGAGTAATTGAA.